This T cell receptor (beta chain) was identified in a study of lymphopenia after photon versus proton radiotherapy. General study findings and limits: Post-nadir diversity loss with photons came from oligoclonal expansion, particularly CD8+ Temra cells. Post-nadir TCR diversity decline inversely tracked overall survival among those who died. Proton therapy kept repertoires fairly stable, unlike photons, which gained effector/memory cells.

Trimming shortened V by 0 bases and J by 3 bases, and 9 bases separated the two germline ends. CDR3 length: 16 amino acids. Germline CDR1 is LGHNA and CDR2 is YSLEER. On this clone: Antigen unknown.

The data were produced by immunoSEQ multiplex PCR, yet TCRdb's version contains in-frame clones alone and is incomplete. Of about 16,000 clones listed, 88% were seen once; the top ten hold under 60%. The clonotype was recovered from a woman between 55 and 75 years old with cholangiocarcinoma. Some clones in this sample may be carry-over from other donors' samples. The genes are TRBV4-3 and TRBJ2-6, with D perhaps matching TRBD1 (5 bases). Here the sequenced sample was peripheral blood, taken from a patient treated with proton-based radiotherapy. The CDR3 reads CASSQEGRVGANVLTF. CDR3 in DNA: TGCGCCAGCAGCCAAGAAGGCAGGGTTGGGGCCAACGTCCTGACTTTC.